These T cell receptor beta chains were read from a single sample in a study of a mutant IDH1 vaccine in newly diagnosed glioma. These receptors lack a known antigen. Sequencing used immunoSEQ multiplex PCR; TCRdb keeps in-frame clones, though not all of them. The sample has roughly 54,000 clones, 84% seen once. The specimen was PBMCs, collected from a glioma patient whose treatment included an IDH1 peptide vaccine. The receptors originated from a woman aged 18-29 years with glioma. The CDR3 runs from the conserved cysteine through the conserved F or W. Fields, in order: V gene, J gene, D gene, CDR3 protein, CDR3 DNA. The D gene is left open where the match is weak.

v_call: TRBV2; j_call: TRBJ2-1; d_call: TRBD2; cdr3_aa: CASSLTSGSHNEQFF; cdr3_nt: TGTGCCAGCAGTCTGACTAGCGGGAGCCACAATGAGCAGTTCTTC
v_call: TRBV4-1; j_call: TRBJ1-3; d_call: NA; cdr3_aa: CASSQGPAGDTIYF; cdr3_nt: TGCGCCAGCAGCCAAGGACCGGCGGGGGACACCATATATTTT
v_call: TRBV2; j_call: TRBJ1-2; d_call: NA; cdr3_aa: CASGGRPGSGYTF; cdr3_nt: TGTGCCAGCGGGGGTCGGCCGGGGAGTGGCTACACCTTC
v_call: TRBV7-2; j_call: TRBJ2-5; d_call: NA; cdr3_aa: CASKKGQQGGGQYF; cdr3_nt: TGTGCCAGCAAGAAAGGACAGCAGGGGGGAGGCCAGTACTTC
v_call: TRBV19; j_call: TRBJ1-2; d_call: NA; cdr3_aa: CASSIGGGYGYTF; cdr3_nt: TGTGCCAGTAGTATAGGGGGAGGCTATGGCTACACCTTC
v_call: TRBV27; j_call: TRBJ2-7; d_call: NA; cdr3_aa: CASSGSGVVEQYF; cdr3_nt: TGTGCCAGCAGCGGATCAGGGGTGGTTGAGCAGTACTTC
v_call: TRBV13; j_call: TRBJ2-7; d_call: TRBD1; cdr3_aa: CASSLRQGGYEQYF; cdr3_nt: TGTGCCAGCAGCTTGCGACAGGGGGGGTACGAGCAGTACTTC
v_call: TRBV6-5; j_call: TRBJ1-2; d_call: NA; cdr3_aa: CASSKGRKVNYGYTF; cdr3_nt: TGTGCCAGCAGCAAAGGACGGAAAGTTAACTATGGCTACACCTTC
v_call: TRBV7-9; j_call: TRBJ1-5; d_call: NA; cdr3_aa: CASSAAGFYQPQHF; cdr3_nt: TGTGCCAGCAGCGCCGCGGGCTTCTATCAGCCCCAGCATTTT
v_call: TRBV7-2; j_call: TRBJ2-7; d_call: TRBD2; cdr3_aa: CASSRGSAGGLFEQYF; cdr3_nt: TGTGCCAGCAGCCGGGGGTCGGCGGGGGGTCTGTTCGAGCAGTACTTC
v_call: TRBV5-6; j_call: TRBJ2-3; d_call: NA; cdr3_aa: CATAPDSADTQYF; cdr3_nt: TGTGCCACTGCGCCGGACAGCGCAGATACGCAGTATTTT
v_call: TRBV19; j_call: TRBJ1-3; d_call: NA; cdr3_aa: CASSMGTAQGGYTIYF; cdr3_nt: TGTGCCAGTAGTATGGGGACCGCGCAGGGTGGTTACACCATATATTTT
v_call: TRBV18; j_call: TRBJ2-1; d_call: NA; cdr3_aa: CASSPRVRDWVTNNEQFF; cdr3_nt: TGTGCCAGCTCCCCAAGGGTTCGTGACTGGGTGACAAACAATGAGCAGTTCTTC
v_call: TRBV5-6; j_call: TRBJ2-6; d_call: NA; cdr3_aa: CASSRGSGANVLTF; cdr3_nt: TGTGCCAGCAGCCGGGGGTCTGGGGCCAACGTCCTGACTTTC
v_call: TRBV28; j_call: TRBJ2-7; d_call: NA; cdr3_aa: CASSSPGPPYEQYF; cdr3_nt: TGTGCCAGCAGTTCCCCCGGGCCCCCCTACGAGCAGTACTTC
v_call: TRBV27; j_call: TRBJ1-4; d_call: NA; cdr3_aa: CASSLESSLNEKLFF; cdr3_nt: TGTGCCAGCAGTTTAGAGAGCAGCCTTAATGAAAAACTGTTTTTT
v_call: TRBV6-1; j_call: TRBJ2-1; d_call: TRBD2; cdr3_aa: CASGTIRDNEQFF; cdr3_nt: TGTGCCAGCGGGACTATCAGGGACAATGAGCAGTTCTTC
v_call: TRBV6-5; j_call: TRBJ1-2; d_call: TRBD1; cdr3_aa: CASSYGTGRGYGYTF; cdr3_nt: TGTGCCAGCAGTTACGGGACAGGCAGGGGGTATGGCTACACCTTC
v_call: TRBV10-3; j_call: TRBJ2-1; d_call: TRBD2; cdr3_aa: CAIDASGRSSEQFF; cdr3_nt: TGTGCCATAGACGCTAGCGGGAGAAGTAGCGAGCAGTTCTTC
v_call: TRBV7-8; j_call: TRBJ1-6; d_call: TRBD1; cdr3_aa: CASGPGGNSPLHF; cdr3_nt: TGTGCCAGCGGGCCAGGGGGTAATTCACCCCTCCACTTT
v_call: TRBV7-8; j_call: TRBJ2-7; d_call: TRBD2; cdr3_aa: CASSYTGLDRYEQYF; cdr3_nt: TGTGCCAGCAGCTATACGGGACTAGATCGCTACGAGCAGTACTTC
v_call: TRBV27; j_call: TRBJ1-1; d_call: NA; cdr3_aa: CASSSRLGTEAFF; cdr3_nt: TGTGCCAGCAGTTCACGACTTGGGACTGAAGCTTTCTTT
v_call: TRBV6-4; j_call: TRBJ1-2; d_call: NA; cdr3_aa: CASSEGRDLGVYTF; cdr3_nt: TGTGCCAGCAGTGAGGGTCGGGATCTAGGAGTCTACACCTTC
v_call: TRBV10-3; j_call: TRBJ2-1; d_call: TRBD2; cdr3_aa: CAIAYSGGSGNEQFF; cdr3_nt: TGTGCCATCGCTTATAGCGGGGGGAGCGGGAATGAGCAGTTCTTC
v_call: TRBV7-3; j_call: TRBJ2-2; d_call: NA; cdr3_aa: CASSRGGATGELFF; cdr3_nt: TGTGCCAGCAGCCGAGGGGGAGCCACCGGGGAGCTGTTTTTT
v_call: TRBV7-9; j_call: TRBJ2-3; d_call: NA; cdr3_aa: CASSFGDPPFGTDTQYF; cdr3_nt: TGTGCCAGCAGCTTTGGAGACCCGCCTTTCGGCACAGATACGCAGTATTTT